The clone carrying this T cell receptor beta chain has a count of ten or more. The antigen is unknown. The read ends 3 residues early relative to the CDR3; the germline J gene fills the gap. The CDR3 extends over 18 amino acids. Germline CDR1 GTSNPN, CDR2 SVGIG (reference sequence). The V gene end was trimmed by 2 bases and the J gene end by 0 bases; junction bases not matched to a gene: 9. The protocol was immunoSEQ multiplex PCR, while the TCRdb copy is restricted to in-frame clones and leaves out a portion. Singletons are absent from the sample, which has about 29,000 clones. This specimen comes from a study of T cell clonality in common variable immunodeficiency. Notes on the study in general: CVID subjects showed higher TCRbeta clonality than healthy controls. Fewer deletions and N-nucleotide insertions were reportedly seen in common variable immunodeficiency TCR beta sequences.

Material for sequencing was peripheral blood mononuclear cells. The chain couples TRBV30 to TRBJ2-5, with 13 nucleotides matching TRBD2. The TCR was taken from a person between 18 and 70 years old in good health. The CDR3 loop is CAWSIGTSGVWYQETQYF. The DNA read from the CDR3 is TGTGCCTGGAGTATCGGGACTAGCGGGGTCTGGTACCAAGAGACC.